The clone carrying this T cell receptor beta chain is a singleton in its sample. Its antigen is currently unknown. The sample originates from a study of graft-versus-host responses after intestinal transplantation. Turning to the study itself: Recipients uniformly received anti-thymocyte globulin induction, followed by tacrolimus and steroids for roughly 3 years. Study-wide points: The presence of high graft-versus-host to host-versus-graft clonal ratios in allografts characterized patients with graft-donor T cell macrochimerism. Early post-transplant HvG declines were associated with peak circulating GvH clone levels. The authors found GvH clones in recipient marrow, some appearing first in ileum or blood.

The assay was immunoSEQ multiplex PCR, and TCRdb's table has in-frame clones only and misses some. Among more than 25,000 clones listed, just over 90% were seen once. The receptor was isolated from a human patient who received an intestinal transplant, so some T cells may come from the graft donor. The sample in question was PBMCs, obtained 18 days after transplant.

The DNA for the CDR3 is TGTGCCAGCAGTGAAACGGGGGGAAGCACAGATACGCAGTATTTT. Its protein product is CASSETGGSTDTQYF. The gene calls are TRBV6-4 and TRBJ2-3; 7 nucleotides line up with TRBD2. This CDR3 is 15 amino acids long. The germline V gene has CDR1 MRHNA and CDR2 SNTAGT. V lost 3 bases and J lost 0; bases outside the gene matches: 3.